Presented here are 25 T cell receptor beta chains from one specimen sequenced in a study of shared clonotypes between healthy human individuals. Some clones are missing from TCRdb's copy, which holds only in-frame ones; the method was immunoSEQ multiplex PCR. The table includes 700,000 or so clones, 72% detected once. The material sequenced was memory CD4+ T cells sorted from blood. Subset specified: CD45RA-negative fraction. Receptors originate from a woman younger than 45 in good health.

The CDR3 DNA reads as TGCGCCAGCAGCTTGGCCCAGGGGGCCAACGAGCAGTACTTC. It translates to CASSLAQGANEQYF. The chain couples TRBV5-1 to TRBJ2-7, with TRBD1 identical over 8 bases. The CDR3 runs 14 residues. V lost 0 bases and J lost 5; bases outside the gene matches: 4. CDR1 is SGHRS, CDR2 YFSETQ, per germline. The complete variable domain, with remaining parts taken from reference TRBV5-1 and TRBJ2-7, reads KAGVTQTPRYLIKTRGQQVTLSCSPISGHRSVSWYQQTPGQGLQFLFEYFSETQRNKGNFPGRFSGRQFSNSRSEMNVSTLELGDSALYLCASSLAQGANEQYFGPGTRLTVT.

The chain couples TRBV5-1 to TRBJ2-7; possible D gene TRBD1, 6 bases. CDR1 is SGHRS and CDR2 is YFSETQ in the germline V gene. The CDR3 runs 15 residues. Trimming removed 5 bases at V and 2 bases at J, with 17 bases between. The CDR3 DNA reads TGCGCCAGCAGGAACCACCCGACAGGAACCTACGAGCAGTACTTC. This encodes CASRNHPTGTYEQYF.

This clone was counted only a few times. CDR3 sequence reads: CASSKAPGELFF. The CDR3 DNA sequence: TGTGCCAGCAGTAAGGCTCCTGGGGAGCTGTTTTTT. The chain links TRBV28 to TRBJ2-2, with D hard to call. The germline V gene has CDR1 MDHEN and CDR2 SYDVKM. This CDR3 is built from 12 residues. V was trimmed by 5 bases and J by 8 bases, leaving 9 bases between them.

The J gene is TRBJ2-5, the V gene TRBV19; tentative D call: TRBD2 (6 bases). Trimming stripped 8 bases from V and 5 bases from J, with 12 bases between. This CDR3 spans 12 amino acids. Germline lookup yields CDR1 LNHDA and CDR2 SQIVND (reference sequence). The CDR3 region is CASGGNGETQYF. The CDR3 DNA sequence: TGTGCCAGTGGCGGGAATGGGGAGACCCAGTACTTC.

The V and J genes are TRBV19 and TRBJ1-3; TRBD1 might be the D (5 bases). The CDR3 runs to 16 residues. Trimming stripped 0 bases from V and 3 bases from J, with 12 bases between. Germline CDR1 is LNHDA and CDR2 is SQIVND (reference sequence). The CDR3 protein is CASSIDRRGYGNTIYF. The CDR3 DNA is TGTGCCAGTAGTATAGATCGACGGGGGTATGGAAACACCATATATTTT. Full variable domain (outside the CDR3, taken from reference TRBV19 and TRBJ1-3): DGGITQSPKYLFRKEGQNVTLSCEQNLNHDAMYWYRQDPGQGLRLIYYSQIVNDFQKGDIAEGYSVSREKKESFPLTVTSAQKNPTAFYLCASSIDRRGYGNTIYFGEGSWLTVV.

A few counts support this clone. The chain joins TRBV27 to TRBJ2-7; 8 nucleotides align to TRBD2. The CDR3 runs to 14 residues. Trimming cost V 3 bases and J 7 bases; bases outside gene matches: 8. The germline V gene has CDR1 MNHEY and CDR2 SMNVEV (reference sequence). CDR3 region: CASSFRAGAREQYF. CDR3 coding DNA: TGTGCCAGCAGTTTCCGAGCGGGAGCTCGAGAGCAGTACTTC.

This clone was seen a handful of times. This rearrangement joins TRBV11-3 to TRBJ2-1; D is unclear. This CDR3 spans 13 amino acids. Germline CDR1 reads SGHNT; CDR2 reads YENEEA. Trimming cost V 4 bases and J 10 bases, with 14 bases left between them. The CDR3 reads CASSSLAGREQFF. CDR3 coding DNA: TGTGCCAGCAGCTCCCTTGCTGGTAGGGAGCAGTTCTTC.

This clone was observed a single time. This chain links TRBV7-2 with TRBJ2-5, with TRBD2 matching 9 bases. Germline assignment: CDR1 SGHTA and CDR2 FQGNSA. CDR3 length: 15 residues. The V segment lost 2 bases and the J segment 5 bases; nucleotides outside the gene matches: 6. The CDR3 protein is CASSLLLAGFETQYF. Here the CDR3 DNA reads TGTGCCAGCAGCTTACTTCTAGCGGGATTTGAGACCCAGTACTTC.

This chain joins TRBV4-1 and TRBJ1-2; D is possibly TRBD1 (6 bases). Deletions cut 3 bases from V and 5 bases from J, with 19 bases between. CDR3 size: 16 residues. Germline V CDR1 and CDR2: MGHRA, YSYEKL. CDR3 DNA: TGCGCCAGCAGCCAGAGTAACTCAGGGGAACGATATGGCTACACCTTC. Its translation is CASSQSNSGERYGYTF.

The chain couples TRBV2 to TRBJ2-2; 7 bases are a match to TRBD2. The CDR3 has 16 amino acids. The germline CDR1 and CDR2 sequences are SNHLY and FYNNEI. With V trimmed by 3 bases and J by 2 bases, 6 bases remained unmatched. The CDR3 bases are TGTGCCAGCAGTGAGGGTAGCGGGCGAAACACCGGGGAGCTGTTTTTT. Amino acid sequence: CASSEGSGRNTGELFF.

This clone has only one observation. The rearrangement joins TRBV5-6 to TRBJ2-5; no clear D. The CDR3 extends over 11 amino acids. Germline-derived CDR1 and CDR2 are SGHDT and YYEEEE. V shed 3 bases and J shed 4 bases, with 4 bases lying between them. For the CDR3, the DNA is TGTGCCAGCAGCTCGCGAGAGACCCAGTACTTC. Its translation: CASSSRETQYF. The full variable domain, with the rest looked up from reference TRBV5-6 and TRBJ2-5, is DAGVTQSPTHLIKTRGQQVTLRCSPKSGHDTVSWYQQALGQGPQFIFQYYEEEERQRGNFPDRFSGHQFPNYSSELNVNALLLGDSALYLCASSSRETQYFGPGTRLLVL.

The chain employs TRBV19 and TRBJ1-5, with TRBD1 as a possible D gene (5 bases). Per the germline V gene, CDR1 is LNHDA and CDR2 is SQIVND (reference sequence). Trimming removed 6 bases at V and 4 bases at J, with 25 bases between. This CDR3 comprises 18 residues. Here the CDR3 reads CASRDSSIVWGNNQPQHF. DNA for the CDR3: TGTGCCAGTAGGGACTCGAGTATAGTGTGGGGGAATAATCAGCCCCAGCATTTT. Full variable domain (rest looked up from reference TRBV19 and TRBJ1-5): DGGITQSPKYLFRKEGQNVTLSCEQNLNHDAMYWYRQDPGQGLRLIYYSQIVNDFQKGDIAEGYSVSREKKESFPLTVTSAQKNPTAFYLCASRDSSIVWGNNQPQHFGDGTRLSIL.

The chain links TRBV11-2 to TRBJ2-5; D remains ambiguous. Per germline, CDR1 SGHAT and CDR2 FQNNGV. This CDR3 contains 12 residues. V dropped 7 bases and J dropped 4 bases, with 10 bases sitting between them. The DNA for the CDR3 is TGTGCCAGCAATGGGGTGGCAGAGACCCAGTACTTC. Translated: CASNGVAETQYF.

The CDR3 is CASSLISSRGNNQPQHF. The CDR3 DNA reads as TGTGCCAGCAGCTTGATATCGTCCAGGGGAAATAATCAGCCCCAGCATTTT. The chain couples TRBV5-5 to TRBJ1-5; a possible D gene is TRBD1 (6 bases). Germline CDR1 is SGHKS and CDR2 is YYEKEE (reference sequence). This CDR3 is 17 amino acids long. V dropped 1 base and J dropped 4 bases, with 18 bases sitting between them.

The V gene is TRBV18, the J gene TRBJ2-7; possibly TRBD1 for D (6 bases). Germline V gene data show CDR1 as KGHSH and CDR2 as LQKENI. The CDR3 runs 13 residues. V lost 6 bases, J lost 6 bases, and 15 bases lay in between. The CDR3 bases are TGTGCCAGCTCTCCAGTACAGGGTCGCGAGCAGTACTTC. Protein: CASSPVQGREQYF.

V gene TRBV30 combines with J gene TRBJ1-1, with D tentatively TRBD1 (5 bases). CDR1 and CDR2 (germline): GTSNPN, SVGIG (reference sequence). The CDR3 has 13 residues. Trimming left V 3 bases short and J 4 bases short, with 12 bases between. The CDR3 loop reads CAWRGRRATEAFF. The CDR3 region has the DNA TGTGCCTGGAGGGGACGGCGAGCCACTGAAGCTTTCTTT.

The CDR3 DNA reads as TGTGCCAGCAGTGAATTCGAGGGGACTAGCAGTACCCACGAGCAGTACTTC. It is translated as CASSEFEGTSSTHEQYF. The V and J genes are TRBV25-1 and TRBJ2-7, with 9 bases identical to TRBD2. Germline values: CDR1 MGHDK, CDR2 SYGVNS. The J segment lost 5 bases and the V segment lost 1 base, leaving 12 bases of the junction unmatched. The CDR3 totals 17 residues.

This clone was seen just once. For the CDR3, the DNA is TGTGCCAGTAGTGCCTTGGGACAGGGGACAAGGAACACTGAAGCTTTCTTT. This translates into CASSALGQGTRNTEAFF. The chain combines TRBV19 with TRBJ1-1; 10 bases map to TRBD1. Germline V gene sequence: CDR1 LNHDA, CDR2 SQIVND (reference sequence). The V and J ends lost 5 bases and 1 base, in that order; junction bases with no gene match: 10. The CDR3 loop spans 17 amino acids. The entire variable domain, with the rest obtained from reference TRBV19 and TRBJ1-1, is as follows: DGGITQSPKYLFRKEGQNVTLSCEQNLNHDAMYWYRQDPGQGLRLIYYSQIVNDFQKGDIAEGYSVSREKKESFPLTVTSAQKNPTAFYLCASSALGQGTRNTEAFFGQGTRLTVV.

The V gene is TRBV30, the J gene TRBJ1-5; D gene uncertain. Looked up from germline, CDR1 is GTSNPN and CDR2 is SVGIG (reference sequence). The CDR3 extends over 15 amino acids. Trimming removed 2 bases from V and 6 bases from J, with 17 bases in between. The CDR3 loop is CAWSYSPASGQPQHF. CDR3 nucleotide sequence: TGTGCCTGGAGTTATAGCCCTGCAAGTGGTCAGCCCCAGCATTTT.

At least ten counts were recorded for this clone. V gene TRBV5-1 combines with J gene TRBJ2-1, with D perhaps matching TRBD1 (5 bases). Germline-derived CDR1 and CDR2 are SGHRS and YFSETQ. The CDR3 has 15 amino acids. Trimming took off 4 bases at V and 3 bases at J, with 14 bases between the two ends. This CDR3 is CASSLDTPGYNEQFF. The CDR3 DNA is TGCGCCAGCAGCCTGGACACACCGGGCTACAATGAGCAGTTCTTC.

This clone was seen a handful of times. The chain links TRBV6-6 to TRBJ2-7, with 9 bases aligning to TRBD2. Looked up from germline, CDR1 is MNHNY and CDR2 is SVGAGI (reference sequence). The CDR3 length is 15 residues. Trimming removed 6 bases from V and 2 bases from J; junction bases left unmatched: 8. The CDR3 bases are TGTGCCAGCAGGGCCGCTAGCGGGACAGCCTACGAGCAGTACTTC. Translating gives CASRAASGTAYEQYF.

The J gene is TRBJ1-5, the V gene TRBV19; tentatively, D is TRBD1 (6 bases). The V gene lost 9 bases and the J gene lost 6 bases, with 15 bases spanning the gap. The CDR3 sequence is 13 residues long. Germline CDR1 LNHDA, CDR2 SQIVND (reference sequence). The CDR3 sequence: CASAGGGLQPQHF. DNA for the CDR3: TGTGCCAGCGCAGGAGGGGGGCTTCAGCCCCAGCATTTT.

The chain carries TRBV6-1 and TRBJ2-7; possibly TRBD1 or TRBD2 for D (7 bases each). Per the germline V gene, CDR1 is MNHNS and CDR2 is SASEGT. The CDR3 totals 14 residues. Trimming took off 6 bases at V and 6 bases at J, with 18 bases between the two ends. CDR3 DNA sequence: TGTGCCAGCAGGGCCAGGGGGGGGGCTGGCGAGCAGTACTTC. Amino acid sequence: CASRARGGAGEQYF.

This clone showed up just a few times. The rearrangement uses TRBV25-1 and TRBJ1-4; possibly TRBD1 for D (5 bases). The germline gives CDR1 MGHDK, CDR2 SYGVNS. This CDR3 is built from 15 residues. Trimming took off 5 bases at V and 4 bases at J, with 14 bases between the two ends. CDR3 DNA sequence: TGTGCCAGCAGTACATCGGACGGGGGTAATGAAAAACTGTTTTTT. Encoded protein: CASSTSDGGNEKLFF. Full variable domain (missing parts from reference TRBV25-1 and TRBJ1-4): EADIYQTPRYLVIGTGKKITLECSQTMGHDKMYWYQQDPGMELHLIHYSYGVNSTEKGDLSSESTVSRIRTEHFPLTLESARPSHTSQYLCASSTSDGGNEKLFFGSGTQLSVL.

The chain joins TRBV6-1 to TRBJ2-7, with D perhaps TRBD1 (6 bases). Germline V gene data show CDR1 as MNHNS and CDR2 as SASEGT. The V gene lost 3 bases and the J gene lost 6 bases, with 21 bases spanning the gap. The length of the CDR3 is 16 residues. CDR3 DNA sequence: TGTGCCAGCAGTGACAGGGGCGCCTACCTTCAATCCGAGCAGTACTTC. Translation gives CASSDRGAYLQSEQYF.